The following is a T cell receptor beta chain sequence with its context. What this receptor recognizes is not known. Base qualities are not at hand, and no much larger clone is one base apart. This record comes from a study of blood T cell repertoires in COVID-19 (dated by TCRdb to 2018 to 2021). Notes on the research overall: Samples from collaborators originated in the United States, Italy and Spain and spanned both the acute and convalescent phases of COVID-19. The prospective study material was composed of cDNA or gDNA derived from T cells, B-cell-depleted T cells, or PBMCs. Deeply sampled blood TCRbeta repertoires from subjects exposed to, actively infected with, or recovered from COVID-19 were included in the dataset. A freely available public database, intended as a resource for researchers studying the immune response to SARS-CoV-2, is where the repertoires were released. Samples were obtained from the ongoing ImmuneRACE study (first 160 participants) and from 1,000 to 1,500 subjects provided by 6 global collaborators. Sample metadata almost always included a de-identified subject ID, COVID-19 status, age in years and sex. HLA class I and class II types, where available, came from metadata supplied by the sample provider rather than from assay-based typing. Broader findings and caveats from the paper: How much clinical and demographic metadata was included differed by source and by participant, and the metadata was provided uncurated.

TCRbeta CDR3 regions were amplified from genomic DNA by means of the immunoSEQ Assay, a bias-controlled multiplex PCR. For the original study's pipeline: Within the assay, amplification of reference gene primers was used to estimate how many nucleated cells each sample contained. To quantify the absolute abundance of each unique TCRbeta CDR3 rearrangement, sequence reads were collapsed and filtered. For each sample, productive Simpson clonality was calculated as the square root of Simpson's diversity index across productive rearrangements. What TCRdb holds here is the immuneACCESS table cut down to in-frame rearrangements. Part of the clones is not present; checked against another copy, under half of the missing clones reflect an unresolved V gene, and the others are unexplained. Clonal size and the V and J genes are those of that table, whereas D and trimming came from the DNA. The sample yields around 130,000 clones; 82% were counted once. Of the sample, less than 5% falls within the top ten clones.

V is cut back by 3 bases and J by 6 bases, with 10 bases in the junction unmatched. CDR1 and CDR2, looked up from the germline V gene, are SGHDT and YYEEEE. The CDR3 has 16 amino acids, counting the end cysteine and phenylalanine. Left in the record is the CDR3 DNA by itself, 48 bases read in frame from the first base. Whole blood was collected in K2EDTA tubes by collaborating institutions according to the institutions' own protocols. For TCRbeta analysis, collaborator samples were shipped as frozen whole blood, as isolated PBMCs, or as DNA extracted from either sample type. The receptor's source is an elderly woman with acute or convalescent COVID-19. The receptor chain draws on TRBV5-6 and TRBJ1-5; the central 9 bases match TRBD1. What was sequenced was peripheral blood. The CDR3 corresponds to CASSSLRGQGGQPQHF. The DNA reads as follows: TGTGCCAGCAGCTCACTGAGGGGACAGGGAGGTCAGCCCCAGCATTTT.